This is a list of T cell receptor beta chains from one sample in a study of shared clonotypes between healthy human individuals. The protocol was immunoSEQ multiplex PCR, while the TCRdb copy is restricted to in-frame clones and leaves out a portion. The data show approximately 840,000 clones, 96% seen once. Sample: naive CD8+ T cells sorted from blood. These receptor sequences come from a young man in good health. CDR3s include the opening cysteine and the closing phenylalanine or tryptophan. A D gene is named only where the DNA matches it firmly. Clone size, where shown, is once, few, many, or a class for clones that have expanded.

14	TRBD1	TRBV19	TRBJ2-2	once	TGTGCCAGTAGGAGGACAGGGAACACCGGGGAGCTGTTTTTT	CASRRTGNTGELFF
10	.	TRBV12-5	TRBJ2-7	.	TGTGCTAGCCCGCTTGACGAGCAGTACTTC	CASPLDEQYF
18	TRBD1	TRBV5-1	TRBJ2-3	.	TGCGCCAGCAGACCGGGACAGGGGGCGTCAGGCCACACAGATACGCAGTATTTT	CASRPGQGASGHTDTQYF
14	TRBD1	TRBV27	TRBJ1-4	.	TGTGCCAGCACGCCGGGACAGGGGAACGAAAAACTGTTTTTT	CASTPGQGNEKLFF
12	.	TRBV13	TRBJ2-2	.	TGTGCCAGCAGCCCCTACACCGGGGAGCTGTTTTTT	CASSPYTGELFF
15	.	TRBV21-1	TRBJ2-3	.	TGTGCCAGCAGCAAAGAGACAGCGGGCACAGATACGCAGTATTTT	CASSKETAGTDTQYF
14	.	TRBV18	TRBJ1-2	.	TGTGCCAGCTCACCATACGAGGGTGACTATGGCTACACCTTC	CASSPYEGDYGYTF
15	TRBD1	TRBV4-2	TRBJ2-1	.	TGTGCCAGCAGCCAAGGGACAGGGGGCTGGAATGAGCAGTTCTTC	CASSQGTGGWNEQFF
15	TRBD2	TRBV7-2	TRBJ2-3	.	TGTGCCAGCGGCCCCGTGACTAGCGTCACAGATACGCAGTATTTT	CASGPVTSVTDTQYF
12	.	TRBV7-9	TRBJ2-7	.	TGTGCCAGCAGCCCCACAGGGAACGAGCAGTACTTC	CASSPTGNEQYF
13	.	TRBV27	TRBJ2-7	.	TGTGCCAGCAGTACCCGGGACGGCTACGAGCAGTACTTC	CASSTRDGYEQYF
17	.	TRBV10-1	TRBJ2-5	.	TGCGCCAGCAGTGAGTCCGGCGGCAGGGGATTCGAGGAGACCCAGTACTTC	CASSESGGRGFEETQYF
13	.	TRBV19	TRBJ2-7	.	TGTGCCAGTAGTTTGGCGAACTCCTACGAGCAGTACTTC	CASSLANSYEQYF
14	TRBD1	TRBV4-3	TRBJ2-7	.	TGCGCCAGCAGCCAAGGGACAGGACTGGAAGAGCAGTACTTC	CASSQGTGLEEQYF
14	TRBD1	TRBV28	TRBJ1-5	.	TGTGCCAGCAGCCTCGGACAGGGCGGGCAGCCCCAGCATTTT	CASSLGQGGQPQHF
15	TRBD1	TRBV6-1	TRBJ2-7	.	TGTGCCAGCAGTGTTTGGAGGACAGGGGGCTACGAGCAGTACTTC	CASSVWRTGGYEQYF
15	TRBD1	TRBV5-1	TRBJ2-1	.	TGCGCCAGCCGCTTAGGGACAGGGACATTTAATGAGCAGTTCTTC	CASRLGTGTFNEQFF
14	.	TRBV7-9	TRBJ2-7	.	TGTGCCAGCAGCTTAGGTACACGTTCCTACGAGCAGTACTTC	CASSLGTRSYEQYF
18	TRBD1	TRBV14	TRBJ2-5	.	TGTGCCAGCAGCCGCAAAGTTACCGGGACAGGGATTTGGGAGACCCAGTACTTC	CASSRKVTGTGIWETQYF
15	.	TRBV11-3	TRBJ2-7	.	TGTGCCAGCAGCTTAGGGGCGATTAGTGGTGACGAGCAGTACTTC	CASSLGAISGDEQYF
14	.	TRBV28	TRBJ2-1	.	TGTGCCAGCACCCGCACTGCCGGGCACAATGAGCAGTTCTTC	CASTRTAGHNEQFF
19	TRBD2	TRBV5-1	TRBJ2-1	once	TGCGCCAGCAGCTCTCGACTAGCGGGAGGGGGCTACCTCGGGAATGAGCAGTTCTTC	CASSSRLAGGGYLGNEQFF
14	.	TRBV27	TRBJ1-1	.	TGTGCCAGCAACGACAGGCTGGGAGGCGCTGAAGCTTTCTTT	CASNDRLGGAEAFF
16	TRBD1	TRBV7-9	TRBJ2-2	.	TGTGCCAGCAGCTTCGGAGGACAGGGGGTGGCCGGGGAGCTGTTTTTT	CASSFGGQGVAGELFF
17	TRBD2	TRBV5-1	TRBJ2-3	.	TGCGCCAGCAACACCGGGACTAGCGGGAGCGTCACAGATACGCAGTATTTT	CASNTGTSGSVTDTQYF
15	TRBD1	TRBV7-9	TRBJ1-4	.	TGTGCCAGCAGCTTTCCCCAGGGGGCTAATGAAAAACTGTTTTTT	CASSFPQGANEKLFF
13	.	TRBV7-9	TRBJ2-7	.	TGTGCCAGCAGCTTAGCGACCGGAATCGAGCAGTACTTC	CASSLATGIEQYF
15	TRBD2	TRBV7-2	TRBJ2-1	.	TGTGCCAGCAGCTGGACTAGCAGCTCCTACAATGAGCAGTTCTTC	CASSWTSSSYNEQFF
16	TRBD2	TRBV9	TRBJ2-1	.	TGTGCCAGCAGCGACCCCGGGACTAGCGCGTACAATGAGCAGTTCTTC	CASSDPGTSAYNEQFF
14	.	TRBV5-8	TRBJ2-7	.	TGTGCCAGCAGCTTTCCAGGGGCTGCAAACGAGCAGTACTTC	CASSFPGAANEQYF
16	.	TRBV18	TRBJ2-5	.	TGTGCCAGCTCACCAGATGAGGCTAGCAGCCAAGAGACCCAGTACTTC	CASSPDEASSQETQYF
13	.	TRBV7-9	TRBJ2-5	.	TGTGCCAGCAGCTTACAGCTTCAAGAGACCCAGTACTTC	CASSLQLQETQYF
15	.	TRBV5-1	TRBJ1-5	.	TGCGCCAGCAGCTTGGAACTCCACCCCAATCAGCCCCAGCATTTT	CASSLELHPNQPQHF
13	.	TRBV30	TRBJ2-7	once	TGTGCCTGTCAAACGCTGGGGGGATACGAGCAGTACTTC	CACQTLGGYEQYF
15	TRBD1	TRBV27	TRBJ2-3	.	TGTGCCAGCAGTTCCCCGGGACAGGGAGGGGATACGCAGTATTTT	CASSSPGQGGDTQYF
16	TRBD1	TRBV7-9	TRBJ2-5	.	TGTGCCAGCAGCTTAGGGGGACAGGCGAGGGGAGAGACCCAGTACTTC	CASSLGGQARGETQYF
15	.	TRBV4-1	TRBJ1-1	.	TGCGCCAGCAGCCAAAGGGACACCCCGAACACTGAAGCTTTCTTT	CASSQRDTPNTEAFF
16	TRBD1	TRBV7-9	TRBJ1-1	.	TGTGCCAGCAGCATAACAGGGGAGCAGAGTAACACTGAAGCTTTCTTT	CASSITGEQSNTEAFF
14	TRBD1	TRBV29-1	TRBJ2-7	.	TGCAGCGTGAGAGGACAGGGAAGGACCTACGAGCAGTACTTC	CSVRGQGRTYEQYF
14	.	TRBV13	TRBJ2-7	.	TGTGCCAGCAGCTTAGCTTCACCCTCCTACGAGCAGTACTTC	CASSLASPSYEQYF
11	.	TRBV7-9	TRBJ1-1	.	TGTGCCAGAGGGCAGAACACTGAAGCTTTCTTT	CARGQNTEAFF
15	TRBD1	TRBV9	TRBJ1-5	.	TGTGCCAGCAGCGTTGGGGGACAGGTTAATCAGCCCCAGCATTTT	CASSVGGQVNQPQHF
15	.	TRBV27	TRBJ1-5	.	TGTGCCAGCAGTTTGGGGTGGGGGGGCAATCAGCCCCAGCATTTT	CASSLGWGGNQPQHF
15	.	TRBV19	TRBJ1-2	.	TGTGCCAGTAGTATAGAGGGCGCAGGACGCGGAGGCTACACCTTC	CASSIEGAGRGGYTF
16	.	TRBV7-8	TRBJ2-1	.	TGTGCCAGCAGCTTAGCCCCCAGTAACTCCTACAATGAGCAGTTCTTC	CASSLAPSNSYNEQFF
18	TRBD2	TRBV10-3	TRBJ2-5	.	TGTGCCATCAGAGCGCCGCCCGGGACTAGCGGGAGACAAGAGACCCAGTACTTC	CAIRAPPGTSGRQETQYF
16	TRBD2	TRBV19	TRBJ2-7	.	TGTGCCAGTAGCCGTACCTTGACTAGCGGAGTTTACGAGCAGTACTTC	CASSRTLTSGVYEQYF
16	.	TRBV5-8	TRBJ1-2	.	TGTGCCAGCAGTAACCGGCGTCGCTTCGTAGGGTATGGCTACACCTTC	CASSNRRRFVGYGYTF
13	.	TRBV27	TRBJ2-7	.	TGTGCCAGCAGTTTATCCGGCGGCTACGAGCAGTACTTC	CASSLSGGYEQYF
15	.	TRBV13	TRBJ2-5	.	TGTGCCAGCTCGGGGCCCCTCGGCGGTAGGGAGACCCAGTACTTC	CASSGPLGGRETQYF
10	.	TRBV6-1	TRBJ1-4	.	TGTGCCAGCGGATTTGAAAAACTGTTTTTT	CASGFEKLFF
15	.	TRBV6-1	TRBJ2-1	.	TGTGCCATCGAAGAGGGGTTACGAGCCTACAATGAGCAGTTCTTC	CAIEEGLRAYNEQFF
12	.	TRBV7-8	TRBJ2-7	.	TGTGCCAGCAGTCTACAAGGGAACGAGCAGTACTTC	CASSLQGNEQYF
14	.	TRBV27	TRBJ1-1	once	TGTGCCAGCAAGAAGGGGCCGGGCTACACTGAAGCTTTCTTT	CASKKGPGYTEAFF
15	.	TRBV15	TRBJ2-5	.	TGTGCCACCAGCAGAACACGGGAAATCCAAGAGACCCAGTACTTC	CATSRTREIQETQYF
14	TRBD2	TRBV14	TRBJ2-7	.	TGTGCCAGCAGCCAAGGACTAGCGAGCTACGAGCAGTACTTC	CASSQGLASYEQYF
17	TRBD1	TRBV7-8	TRBJ1-4	.	TGTGCCAGCAGCTTAAAGGGACAGAACCCAACTAATGAAAAACTGTTTTTT	CASSLKGQNPTNEKLFF
14	TRBD2	TRBV15	TRBJ2-7	.	TGTGCCACCAGCAGCGATAGACTAGCGGACGAGCAGTACTTC	CATSSDRLADEQYF
16	TRBD2	TRBV7-6	TRBJ2-2	.	TGTGCCAGCAGCTTAAGAACTAGCGGAAACACCGGGGAGCTGTTTTTT	CASSLRTSGNTGELFF
16	TRBD2	TRBV28	TRBJ2-3	once	TGTGCCAGCAGTAGCGGGAGGGCCTTTCTCACAGATACGCAGTATTTT	CASSSGRAFLTDTQYF